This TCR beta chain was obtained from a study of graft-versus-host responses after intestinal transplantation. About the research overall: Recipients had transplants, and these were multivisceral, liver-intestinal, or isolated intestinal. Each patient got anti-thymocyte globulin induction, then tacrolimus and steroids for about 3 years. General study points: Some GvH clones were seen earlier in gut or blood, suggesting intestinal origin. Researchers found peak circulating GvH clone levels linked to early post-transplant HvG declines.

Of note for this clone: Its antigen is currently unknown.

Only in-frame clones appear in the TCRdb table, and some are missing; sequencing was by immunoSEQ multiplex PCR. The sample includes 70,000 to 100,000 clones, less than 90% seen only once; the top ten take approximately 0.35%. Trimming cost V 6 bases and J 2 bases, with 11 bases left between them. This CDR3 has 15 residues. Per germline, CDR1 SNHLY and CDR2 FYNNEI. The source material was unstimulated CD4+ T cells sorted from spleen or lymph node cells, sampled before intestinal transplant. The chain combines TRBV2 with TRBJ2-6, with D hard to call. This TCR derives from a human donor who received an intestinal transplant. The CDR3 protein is CASRPDLPGANVLTF. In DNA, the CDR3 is TGTGCCAGCAGGCCCGACTTGCCTGGGGCCAACGTCCTGACTTTC.